This T cell receptor (beta chain) was identified in a study of blood T cell repertoires in COVID-19. Study-wide context: The United States, Italy and Spain were the sources of the acute and convalescent COVID-19 samples. PBMCs, B-cell-depleted T cells, or T cells were the source of the cDNA or gDNA that made up the material.

As handled by the study authors: How many nucleated cells were present was estimated from reference gene primer amplification. This table comes from immunoSEQ multiplex PCR, and its TCRdb copy is limited to in-frame clones, with some not included. V and J calls and clone size are those listed in that table; D and trimming were worked out from the DNA. Of some 190,000 clones listed, roughly nine tenths are singletons. The V end was cut by 7 bases, the J end by 1 base, with 19 bases between. Germline V gives CDR1 MGHRA, CDR2 YSYEKL. This CDR3 is built from 16 residues. Specimen: peripheral blood. The receptor's source is a man aged 25-45 years with acute or convalescent COVID-19. The chain joins TRBV4-1 to TRBJ1-1, with D possibly TRBD1 on 6 matching bases. The CDR3 DNA sequence: TGCGCCAGCACCCATGGGGGCGGTCTGGGGAACACTGAAGCTTTCTTT. This codes for CASTHGGGLGNTEAFF.